What follows describes a single TCR beta chain. Libraries were prepared by immunoSEQ multiplex PCR; TCRdb keeps only in-frame clonotypes and omits some of them. The sample lists around 190,000 clones, 84% seen once, with roughly 13% in the top ten. V lost 2 bases and J lost 0; bases outside the gene matches: 7. The CDR3 extends over 16 amino acids. Germline CDR1 KGHSH, CDR2 LQKENI. These data belong to a study of blood T cell repertoires in COVID-19. About the study: From the United States, Italy and Spain came samples of acute and convalescent COVID-19. PBMCs, B-cell-depleted T cells, or T cells provided the cDNA or gDNA that made up the material.

The source material was peripheral blood. This sequence was found in a human donor in a cohort sampled during active COVID-19. The chain uses TRBV18 and TRBJ2-7, with 7 bases that match TRBD2. CDR3 nucleotide sequence: TGTGCCAGCTCACCAAAGCGGGGCAAAATCTCCTACGAGCAGTACTTC. As protein: CASSPKRGKISYEQYF.